The 18 T cell receptor beta chains below all came from one sample that was sequenced in a study of blood T cell repertoires in COVID-19. The protocol was immunoSEQ multiplex PCR, while the TCRdb copy is restricted to in-frame clones and leaves out a portion. The table lists more than 250,000 clones, 75% to 85% of them singletons. Sequencing used peripheral blood. Receptors originate from a man in his forties or fifties with active or convalescent COVID-19.

The chain couples TRBV5-1 to TRBJ2-7; 13 bases are shared with TRBD2. V lost 4 bases and J lost 7; bases outside the gene matches: 5. The CDR3 contains 14 residues. The V gene's germline CDR1 is SGHRS and CDR2 YFSETQ. The CDR3 is CASSLPTSGGEQYF. For the CDR3, the DNA is TGCGCCAGCAGCCTTCCGACTAGCGGGGGGGAGCAGTACTTC.

This rearrangement joins TRBV19 to TRBJ2-1, with 7 nucleotides matching TRBD2. Trimming cost V 0 bases and J 2 bases; bases outside gene matches: 4. The CDR3 is 16 residues long. The germline gives CDR1 LNHDA, CDR2 SQIVND (reference sequence). The CDR3 here is CASSIDSGLAYNEQFF. The CDR3, as DNA: TGTGCCAGTAGTATAGATTCAGGACTAGCCTACAATGAGCAGTTCTTC.

The gene calls are TRBV28 and TRBJ1-1; a weak D match, TRBD1 (5 bases). The CDR3 is 13 residues long. Germline CDR1 is MDHEN and CDR2 is SYDVKM. V was pared by 5 bases and J by 0 bases, with 7 bases between. The CDR3 sequence is CASSQGLNTEAFF. In nucleotides, the CDR3 is TGTGCCAGCAGTCAGGGCCTGAACACTGAAGCTTTCTTT.

V is TRBV28 and J is TRBJ2-7; D is possibly TRBD1 (6 bases). This CDR3 comprises 14 residues. Germline V lookup: CDR1 MDHEN, CDR2 SYDVKM. Deletions cut 5 bases from V and 3 bases from J, with 14 bases between. The CDR3 sequence: CASSKDRVDYEQYF. For the CDR3, the DNA is TGTGCCAGCAGTAAGGACAGAGTGGACTACGAGCAGTACTTC. The full variable domain, with the rest looked up from reference TRBV28 and TRBJ2-7, is DVKVTQSSRYLVKRTGEKVFLECVQDMDHENMFWYRQDPGLGLRLIYFSYDVKMKEKGDIPEGYSVSREKKERFSLILESASTNQTSMYLCASSKDRVDYEQYFGPGTRLTVT.

This rearrangement joins TRBV19 to TRBJ2-3; TRBD2 matches 15 bases. Germline CDR1 and CDR2: LNHDA and SQIVND (reference sequence). This CDR3 region has 17 residues. V shed 4 bases, J shed 6 bases, and the junction held 8 bases outside the gene matches. CDR3 in DNA: TGTGCCAGTAGTACAGGACTAGCGGGAGGGCCGGGCGATACGCAGTATTTT. Protein product: CASSTGLAGGPGDTQYF.

V and J are TRBV28 and TRBJ1-4; no definite D call. V was pared by 1 base and J by 0 bases, with 9 bases between. Looked up from germline, CDR1 is MDHEN and CDR2 is SYDVKM. The CDR3 is 16 residues long. CDR3 amino acids: CASSLLSGATNEKLFF. The CDR3 DNA is TGTGCCAGCAGTTTATTAAGCGGGGCAACTAATGAAAAACTGTTTTTT.

The rearrangement uses TRBV29-1 and TRBJ1-2; 7 positions match TRBD1. Germline values: CDR1 SQVTM, CDR2 ANQGSEA. Trimming at V came to 2 bases and at J to 5 bases, leaving 8 bases not matched to a gene. This CDR3 region has 14 residues. The CDR3 loop reads CSVELPGGRYGYTF. CDR3 DNA: TGCAGCGTTGAACTTCCAGGGGGGCGGTATGGCTACACCTTC.

In its sample, this clone was seen a few times. The rearrangement links TRBV4-2 to TRBJ2-1; 7 bases agree with TRBD2. CDR3 length equals 17 residues. The J segment lost 9 bases and the V segment lost 4 bases, leaving 18 bases of the junction unmatched. CDR1 is LGHNA and CDR2 is YNFKEQ in the germline V gene. In DNA form, the CDR3 reads TGTGCCAGCAGCCCCCAGGACCTCTTGCGGGAGAATCGTGAGCAGTTCTTC. This gives the protein CASSPQDLLRENREQFF.

The rearrangement uses TRBV5-4 and TRBJ2-5; TRBD2 aligns across 16 bases. This CDR3 contains 17 residues. V was pared by 5 bases and J by 4 bases, with 8 bases of the junction left unmatched. In germline, CDR1 is SGHNT, CDR2 YYREEE (reference sequence). DNA for the CDR3: TGTGCCAGCAGTTCTGGGACTAGCGGGAGGGGGGGAGAGACCCAGTACTTC. Protein sequence: CASSSGTSGRGGETQYF.

The chain joins TRBV4-1 to TRBJ1-4; 12 bases are shared with TRBD1. J was trimmed by 9 bases and V by 0 bases; bases with no gene match: 2. The V gene's germline CDR1 is MGHRA and CDR2 YSYEKL. The CDR3 loop spans 15 amino acids. DNA for the CDR3: TGCGCCAGCAGCCAAGAGGGACAGGGGGCGAAAAAACTGTTTTTT. Its protein product is CASSQEGQGAKKLFF.

J is TRBJ2-5 and V is TRBV5-1; D is unclear. The CDR3 spans 13 residues. Germline V gives CDR1 SGHRS, CDR2 YFSETQ. With 0 bases removed from V and 2 bases from J, the gap between germline ends came to 5 bases. The CDR3: CASSLVMQETQYF. The DNA of the CDR3 is TGCGCCAGCAGCTTGGTCATGCAAGAGACCCAGTACTTC.

The J gene is TRBJ1-5, the V gene TRBV29-1; D remains ambiguous. Per the germline V gene, CDR1 is SQVTM and CDR2 is ANQGSEA. The CDR3 is 15 amino acids. The V end was cut by 6 bases, the J end by 0 bases, with 15 bases between. Here the CDR3 DNA reads TGCAGCGTCTGCTTCGAGGGATATAGCAATCAGCCCCAGCATTTT. Translated, it gives CSVCFEGYSNQPQHF.

The chain links TRBV9 to TRBJ1-3, with 7 positions matching TRBD1. V was pared by 4 bases and J by 2 bases, with 6 bases of the junction left unmatched. CDR3 size: 15 residues. Germline CDR1 SGDLS, CDR2 YYNGEE. The CDR3 DNA sequence: TGTGCCAGCAGCCTTGACAGGGCGGCTGGAAACACCATATATTTT. Translating gives CASSLDRAAGNTIYF.

This clone appeared once. This chain connects TRBV3-1 (or the pseudogene TRBV3-2) to TRBJ2-3; possibly TRBD2 for D (6 bases). V was shortened by 0 bases and J by 4 bases, with 14 bases between the two germline ends. Germline V gene data show CDR1 as LGHDT and CDR2 as YNNKEL (reference sequence). The CDR3 length is 16 residues. CDR3 amino acids: CASSQDPSGVPDTQYF. The CDR3 coding sequence is TGTGCCAGCAGCCAAGATCCATCGGGAGTCCCAGATACGCAGTATTTT.

The chain joins TRBV19 to TRBJ2-1, with TRBD2 identical over 7 bases. With 4 bases clipped from V and 7 bases from J, the junction kept 10 bases outside the gene matches. The V gene's germline CDR1 is LNHDA and CDR2 SQIVND (reference sequence). There are 15 residues in the CDR3. The CDR3 bases are TGTGCCAGTAGTAACTACCAGGGACTACGAAATGAGCAGTTCTTC. Amino acid sequence: CASSNYQGLRNEQFF. Full variable domain (outside the CDR3, taken from reference TRBV19 and TRBJ2-1): DGGITQSPKYLFRKEGQNVTLSCEQNLNHDAMYWYRQDPGQGLRLIYYSQIVNDFQKGDIAEGYSVSREKKESFPLTVTSAQKNPTAFYLCASSNYQGLRNEQFFGPGTRLTVL.

The table lists this clone with many counts. The genes are TRBV18 and TRBJ2-7, with 7 bases fitting TRBD1. The CDR3 runs 15 residues. V lost 2 bases and J lost 1; bases outside the gene matches: 5. CDR1 and CDR2 (germline): KGHSH, LQKENI. The CDR3 bases are TGTGCCAGCTCACCAGGATCGGGACAGTCCTACGAGCAGTACTTC. It codes for CASSPGSGQSYEQYF.

This clone was recorded only once. The rearrangement uses TRBV28 and TRBJ1-2; 8 nucleotides match TRBD1. CDR1 and CDR2 (germline): MDHEN, SYDVKM. The CDR3 has 15 residues. V lost 5 bases and J lost 6; bases outside the gene matches: 11. The CDR3 sequence is CASSTQGAGSHGYTF. The CDR3 bases are TGTGCCAGCAGTACTCAGGGGGCGGGGTCTCATGGCTACACCTTC.

Here the CDR3 DNA reads TGCGCCAGCAGCCCCCACATCGGGAAGCGGGAGGGCCGAGATACGCAGTATTTT. This codes for CASSPHIGKREGRDTQYF. The chain joins TRBV4-3 to TRBJ2-3; 10 bases fit TRBD2. Germline V gene lookup returns CDR1 LGHNA and CDR2 YSLEER. This CDR3 spans 18 amino acids. V was pared by 4 bases and J by 5 bases, with 15 bases of the junction left unmatched.